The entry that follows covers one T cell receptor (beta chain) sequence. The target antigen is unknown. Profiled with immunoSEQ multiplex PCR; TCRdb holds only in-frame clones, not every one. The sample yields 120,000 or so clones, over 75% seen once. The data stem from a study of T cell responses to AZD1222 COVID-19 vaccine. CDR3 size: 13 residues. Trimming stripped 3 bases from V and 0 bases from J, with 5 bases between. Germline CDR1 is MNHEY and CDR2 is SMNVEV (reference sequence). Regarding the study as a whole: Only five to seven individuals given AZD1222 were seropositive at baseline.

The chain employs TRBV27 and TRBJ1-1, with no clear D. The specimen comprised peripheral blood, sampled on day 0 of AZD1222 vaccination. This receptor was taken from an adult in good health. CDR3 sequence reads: CASSFSLNTEAFF. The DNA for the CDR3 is TGTGCCAGCAGTTTCTCCCTGAACACTGAAGCTTTCTTT.